Shown below are 17 T cell receptor beta chains from a single sample sequenced in a study of blood T cell repertoires in COVID-19. Data came from immunoSEQ multiplex PCR; TCRdb stores just in-frame clones and leaves some out. This sample has approximately 110,000 clones, with approximately 85% found just once. The specimen was peripheral blood. Receptors originate from a man aged 50-60 years with acute or convalescent COVID-19.

The chain has TRBV19 and TRBJ2-7; TRBD2 aligns across 8 bases. Germline V gene sequence: CDR1 LNHDA, CDR2 SQIVND (reference sequence). The CDR3 is 16 residues long. Trimming removed 7 bases from V and 5 bases from J; junction bases left unmatched: 16. The CDR3 spells CASTRGPSGGIHEQYF. CDR3 in DNA: TGTGCCAGTACCAGGGGACCCTCGGGAGGGATCCACGAGCAGTACTTC.

The J gene is TRBJ1-4, the V gene TRBV11-2; D not certain. V was trimmed by 4 bases and J by 9 bases, leaving 9 bases between them. Germline V CDR1 and CDR2: SGHAT, FQNNGV. This CDR3 comprises 12 residues. The CDR3 coding sequence is TGTGCCAGCAGCTCCGGGAGTCAAAAACTGTTTTTT. It translates to CASSSGSQKLFF. Filled out from reference TRBV11-2 and TRBJ1-4, the complete variable domain reads EAGVAQSPRYKIIEKRQSVAFWCNPISGHATLYWYQQILGQGPKLLIQFQNNGVVDDSQLPKDRFSAERLKGVDSTLKIQPAKLEDSAVYLCASSSGSQKLFFGSGTQLSVL.

The V gene is TRBV14, the J gene TRBJ2-5, with 7 positions matching TRBD2. V was clipped by 1 base and J by 1 base; unmatched bases: 3. This CDR3 has 15 residues. The germline V gene has CDR1 SGHDN and CDR2 FVKESK. The chain's CDR3 is CASSQAAGLQETQYF. As DNA, the CDR3 is TGTGCCAGCAGCCAAGCAGCGGGGCTCCAAGAGACCCAGTACTTC.

The V and J genes are TRBV11-2 and TRBJ2-3; TRBD1 might be the D (6 bases). V lost 1 base and J lost 2, with 13 bases in between. The CDR3 extends over 16 amino acids. Per the germline V gene, CDR1 is SGHAT and CDR2 is FQNNGV. This CDR3 is CASSLVMAGATDTQYF. The CDR3 DNA sequence: TGTGCCAGCAGCTTAGTAATGGCAGGGGCCACAGATACGCAGTATTTT.

The V gene is TRBV5-4, the J gene TRBJ2-6; TRBD1 matches at 9 bases. Germline CDR1 is SGHNT and CDR2 is YYREEE (reference sequence). V shed 4 bases, J shed 3 bases, and the junction held 5 bases outside the gene matches. The CDR3 covers 16 residues. In nucleotides, the CDR3 is TGTGCCAGCAGCCAACAGGGGGCCTTTGGGGCCAACGTCCTGACTTTC. Protein sequence: CASSQQGAFGANVLTF.

Details on this clone: The sample contains more than one DNA sequence encoding this CDR3. J is TRBJ2-7 and V is TRBV4-1; tentatively, D is TRBD1 (5 bases). This CDR3 contains 14 residues. Trimming took 1 base from V and 0 from J, leaving 7 bases between them. Per the germline V gene, CDR1 is MGHRA and CDR2 is YSYEKL. In DNA form, the CDR3 reads TGCGCCAGCAGCCAAGGCGACAGCTCCTACGAGCAGTACTTC. It encodes CASSQGDSSYEQYF.

The chain carries TRBV18 and TRBJ2-1; no clear D. Trimming pared 0 bases from V and 4 bases from J, leaving 7 bases between. This CDR3 contains 14 residues. Germline V gene lookup returns CDR1 KGHSH and CDR2 LQKENI. CDR3 region: CASSPPLRYNEQFF. As DNA, the CDR3 is TGTGCCAGCTCACCACCGTTGCGGTACAATGAGCAGTTCTTC.

This chain connects TRBV2 to TRBJ2-7, with 7 bases lining up with TRBD1. The trim removed 8 bases at V and 4 bases at J, leaving 14 bases unmatched. Germline CDR1 reads SNHLY; CDR2 reads FYNNEI. The CDR3 runs to 15 residues. Here the CDR3 DNA reads TGTGCCAGCTACAAAGACAGGGCCAATTATTACGAGCAGTACTTC. Amino acid sequence: CASYKDRANYYEQYF.

This chain joins TRBV5-1 and TRBJ1-1; D may be TRBD1 (6 bases). Germline loops: CDR1 SGHRS, CDR2 YFSETQ. The CDR3 covers 16 residues. V was shortened by 0 bases and J by 1 base, with 13 bases between the two germline ends. CDR3 DNA: TGCGCCAGCAGCTTGGATCCAGGGGTGGGGAACACTGAAGCTTTCTTT. This gives the protein CASSLDPGVGNTEAFF. Together with reference TRBV5-1 and TRBJ1-1, the CDR3 gives the full variable domain: KAGVTQTPRYLIKTRGQQVTLSCSPISGHRSVSWYQQTPGQGLQFLFEYFSETQRNKGNFPGRFSGRQFSNSRSEMNVSTLELGDSALYLCASSLDPGVGNTEAFFGQGTRLTVV.

This clone was detected once. J is TRBJ2-3 and V is TRBV5-1; the match to TRBD1 covers 7 bases. The trim removed 6 bases at V and 2 bases at J, leaving 6 bases unmatched. Per germline, CDR1 SGHRS and CDR2 YFSETQ. This CDR3 has 14 residues. CDR3 in DNA: TGCGCCAGCACCCCGGGACAGCTCACAGATACGCAGTATTTT. Translating it yields CASTPGQLTDTQYF.

The chain has TRBV29-1 and TRBJ2-3; 9 bases fit TRBD2. After removal of 2 bases from V and 2 bases from J, the junction contained 11 bases not matched to a gene. The CDR3 runs to 17 residues. CDR1 is SQVTM, CDR2 ANQGSEA, per germline. CDR3 in DNA: TGCAGCGTTGAATTTCTCGGCCTAGCGGGGCCCACAGATACGCAGTATTTT. Translation gives CSVEFLGLAGPTDTQYF.

The rearrangement links TRBV9 to TRBJ2-5; TRBD2 aligns across 7 bases. CDR1 is SGDLS and CDR2 is YYNGEE in the germline V gene. The CDR3 is 18 amino acids. V dropped 0 bases and J dropped 3; count of bases not matched to a gene: 14. The CDR3 DNA reads as TGTGCCAGCAGCGTAGGGGGGGTGCGGGAGAGAAGAAAAGAGACCCAGTACTTC. The encoded protein is CASSVGGVRERRKETQYF.

This chain links TRBV6-2 or TRBV6-3 with TRBJ2-4, with TRBD2 matching 11 bases. With V trimmed by 5 bases and J by 0 bases, 6 bases remained unmatched. CDR1 is MNHEY and CDR2 is SVGEGT in the germline V gene. The CDR3 contains 17 residues. The CDR3 sequence is CASSNLLAGEAKNIQYF. CDR3 coding DNA: TGTGCCAGCAGTAATCTACTAGCGGGGGAAGCCAAAAACATTCAGTACTTC.

The rearrangement links TRBV15 to TRBJ2-2; possibly TRBD1 for D (6 bases). The CDR3 spans 17 residues. Trimming took 1 base from V and 6 from J, leaving 18 bases between them. Germline CDR1 LNHNV, CDR2 YYDKDF (reference sequence). Written as DNA, the CDR3 is TGTGCCACCAGCAGAGGGAGGCACAGGGCCTCGGCCGGGGAGCTGTTTTTT. This translates into CATSRGRHRASAGELFF.

V is TRBV5-5 and J is TRBJ2-1; 7 positions match TRBD1. This CDR3 has 16 residues. Looked up from germline, CDR1 is SGHKS and CDR2 is YYEKEE (reference sequence). Trimming took 0 bases from V and 6 from J; bases not matched to a gene: 9. In DNA, the CDR3 is TGTGCCAGCAGCTTGGGACAGGGCGTCTGGGGCAATGAGCAGTTCTTC. Amino acid sequence: CASSLGQGVWGNEQFF.

V is TRBV18 and J is TRBJ2-1; D ambiguous. The germline gives CDR1 KGHSH, CDR2 LQKENI. This CDR3 has 15 residues. Trimming cost V 4 bases and J 6 bases, with 16 bases left between them. CDR3 sequence reads: CASSHMYAAGNEQFF. For the CDR3, the DNA is TGTGCCAGCTCACATATGTATGCGGCTGGCAATGAGCAGTTCTTC.

V and J are TRBV19 and TRBJ1-5, with TRBD1 matching 8 bases. Per the germline V gene, CDR1 is LNHDA and CDR2 is SQIVND (reference sequence). V lost 2 bases, J lost 6 bases, and 18 bases stayed unmatched. This CDR3 spans 19 amino acids. CDR3 region: CASSIPDLTGEAFGQPQHF. The CDR3 DNA sequence: TGTGCCAGTAGTATACCCGATTTGACAGGGGAGGCTTTTGGTCAGCCCCAGCATTTT.